This T cell receptor beta chain was found in a study of type 1 regulatory T cells. TCRdb re-analysed the reads in MiXCR, keeping a single row per CDR3 protein. The data hold 60,000 to 70,000 distinct CDR3 sequences, with approximately 50% observed a single time. Comments on this clonotype: Its antigen remains unidentified.

Trimming shortened V by 1 base and J by 0 bases, and 9 bases separated the two germline ends. Germline V gene lookup returns CDR1 SGHTA and CDR2 FQGNSA. The CDR3 extends over 16 amino acids. The material sequenced was cultured non-Tr1 T cells, either the whole culture or a sorted T cell fraction (not recorded which). The origin of this receptor is a human donor in good health. V is TRBV7-2 and J is TRBJ2-2; no reliable D call. CDR3 sequence (DNA): TGTGCCAGCAGCTTAGACCGGGCCCCGAACACCGGGGAGCTGTTTTTT. Translating it yields CASSLDRAPNTGELFF.